This T cell receptor (beta chain) was recovered during a study of cytomegalovirus exposure and HLA in healthy donors. The study, taken as a whole, reports: In a later analysis, parvovirus B19, influenza, CMV and Epstein-Barr virus appeared linked to several top co-occurrence clusters. Most TCR sequences proved rare, with some public TCRs found in many donors. Researchers reported in a later analysis that a missense DCLRE1C variant was tied to TCR beta V- and J-gene trimming. Per a prior analysis, the majority of TCR beta V segments were productive roughly 87% or roughly 30% of the time.

CDR3 length equals 15 residues. V gave up 5 bases and J gave up 4 bases; unmatched junction bases: 9. Germline assignment: CDR1 SGHTA and CDR2 FQGNSA. Primers for the PCR totalled 60 Vbeta and 13 Jbeta. Profiling relied on immunoSEQ multiplex PCR, and the TCRdb table lists in-frame clones only, not all of them. The table records around 100,000 clones, 79% of them present only once. In the case of this clone: Its target is not known.

The specimen sequenced was PBMCs. This TCR was sampled from a woman between 40 and 55 years old in good health and CMV-seronegative. This sequence joins TRBV7-2 and TRBJ2-7; 9 bases fit TRBD2. CDR3 amino acids: CASSPPGLALYEQYF. The CDR3 DNA follows: TGTGCCAGCAGCCCCCCGGGACTAGCTCTTTACGAGCAGTACTTC.